This TCR beta chain was captured by sequencing in a study of identical twins. Whole-study results and caveats: An excess of low generation probability was shown by twin-shared out-of-frame alpha sequences.

This clonotype occurred many times. Its target is unknown. Trimming removed 4 bases from V and 8 bases from J; junction bases left unmatched: 22. The CDR3 runs 19 residues. The germline V gene encodes CDR1 SGHVS and CDR2 FQNEAQ. The authors used template switching to add a universal primer site and gave cDNA unique molecular identifiers. One entry per CDR3 protein results from TCRdb running MiXCR on the 5' RACE reads. The sample lists approximately 260,000 distinct CDR3 sequences; about 8% were seen once. This sample was also put to use in a study of yellow fever vaccine responses in identical twins.

The genes are TRBV7-8 and TRBJ2-3; 9 bases fit TRBD1. The receptor was isolated from a woman between 18 and 29 years old in good health. The sequenced material came from CD8+ T cells sorted from blood. Written as DNA, the CDR3 is TGTGCCAGCAGCTACGGGACAGGGAGCTTACCTAAATTAGGTGGTACGCAGTATTTT. Protein sequence: CASSYGTGSLPKLGGTQYF.